What follows is one TCR beta chain and its context. Its specific antigen is unknown. Compared with germline, one end of the junction differs, possibly owing to a read error. The method behind the library was 5' RACE. Sequencing relied on an Illumina HiSeq 2500. The second PCR ran for about 6 to 12 cycles and used a J-beta primer mix along with a sample-barcoded 5' primer. A template-switch 5' adaptor carrying 12 random nucleotides introduced a unique molecular identifier onto each TCR beta cDNA molecule. Each sample yielded at least 2.5 million CDR3-containing paired-end reads. First-strand cDNA synthesis was performed from all RNA using the Mint cDNA synthesis kit, with priming by a TRBC-specific oligonucleotide. Following uracil-DNA glycosylase treatment, all cDNA underwent a first 18-cycle PCR with the universal primers M1SS and BC2_uni_R. Per the authors' processing: Normalization of each sample was performed by random selection of 1 million high-quality reads, each carrying a distinct molecular identifier. Reads sharing molecular identifiers were discarded rather than binned into consensus sequences. MiTCR, set to a Q25 quality threshold and the strictest error-elimination algorithm, was used for CDR3 identification, clonotype clustering and error correction. A nonparametric unseen species model with Euler transformation was used to estimate lower-bound total TCR beta diversity. Through fastp at Q25 and MiXCR, TCRdb rebuilt clones from the public reads, retaining in-frame beta chains. Records with the same CDR3 protein are collapsed into one entry carrying the most frequent genes and DNA. The V and J calls, along with clone size, are taken from TCRdb and not from the paper's own processing. This sample gives 850,000 to 1,300,000 distinct CDR3 sequences in total; 45% of them show up just once. Under 20% of the sample belongs to the ten largest clones.

The CDR3 runs 13 amino acids, cysteine and phenylalanine included. Just CDR3 DNA is preserved here, 39 bases in frame from base 1. The germline V gene (reference sequence) provides CDR1 PRHDT and CDR2 FYEKMQ. These data come from a study of blood T cells in healthy people across ages (dated by TCRdb to between 2014 and 2016). General notes on the study: In model experiments, template switching captured about one uniquely barcoded TCR beta cDNA molecule for every two T cells. The study measured age-related changes in TCR beta repertoire diversity using deep sequencing normalized with unique cDNA molecular identifiers. Four age groups were formed from the donors: young (average approximately 17 years), middle-aged (around 37), aged (around 68) and long-lived (around 80). To avoid experimental bias, donors of different ages were spread randomly across the sequencing lanes. For two donors (one aged 18 to 29 and one aged 80 or older), the study analyzed two additional independent replicas of 1 million unique cDNA reads from the same blood draw. Study-level results and caveats: Because the CMV infection status of the donors was unknown, age-related changes in expanded clonotypes may potentially have been confounded. Observed TCR beta diversity per million T cells fell roughly linearly with age, and a significant reduction was already apparent by age approximately 41. The long-lived group showed more naive CD4+ T cells, fewer expanded clones and increased TCR diversity than the aged group, suggesting age selection. Bulk unsorted PBMC profiling prevented conclusive comparison of naive and antigen-experienced compartments. A strong correlation was found between observed TCR beta diversity and the percentage of naive T cells measured by flow cytometry. Estimates of total diversity based on one million sequenced T cells were regarded as lower bounds and as underestimates.

Systemically healthy Caucasian individuals from Russia, around 39 in total and aged roughly 6 to 100 years, were included as donors. Each donor gave around 9.8 milliliters of peripheral blood, collected into EDTA-treated Vacutainer tubes. Ficoll-Paque density-gradient centrifugation was used to isolate PBMCs, with at least 7 million obtained per sample. Total RNA, at least 6 micrograms per sample, was extracted from PBMCs with Trizol reagent. The percentages of naive CD45RAhigh/CD27high T cells were determined by flow cytometry on a PBMC aliquot from every donor. This clonotype was obtained from an older woman in good health. Sequenced sample: blood. Here the chain combines TRBV13 and TRBJ2-4; 6 matching bases give a weak D call of TRBD1. The CDR3 reads CASGARDKNIQYF. The bases read TGTGCCAGCGGCGCCCGGGACAAAAACATTCAGTATTTC. Outside the CDR3, residues come from the reference TRBV13 and TRBJ2-4 proteins, so the full variable domain is: AAGVIQSPRHLIKEKRETATLKCYPIPRHDTVYWYQQGPGQDPQFLISFYEKMQSDKGSIPDRFSAQQFSDYHSELNMSSLELGDSALYFCASGARDKNIQYFGAGTRLSVL.